This TCR beta chain is drawn from a study of shared clonotypes between healthy human individuals. Study-level points and caveats: Across a handful of donors, naive CD4 shared roughly 5.1%, naive CD8 about 3.2%, memory CD4 over 2%, memory CD8 more than 0.35%. Sorted-subset samples were not fully sequenced, rarefaction indicated.

Per the germline V gene, CDR1 is MNHEY and CDR2 is SMNVEV (reference sequence). Trimming at V came to 8 bases and at J to 4 bases, leaving 5 bases not matched to a gene. The CDR3 is made up of 14 amino acids. Naive CD8 cells comprised CD45RO-negative, CCR7-positively selected cells, excluding terminally differentiated effector memory CD45RA+ cells. Nashville, Tennessee was home to all donors, who were Caucasian adults. Every immunoSEQ plate was one replicate of a subset's evenly spread DNA. The protocol was immunoSEQ multiplex PCR, while the TCRdb copy is restricted to in-frame clones and leaves out a portion. The profile shows over 2 million clones, 85% to 95% of them singletons. Concerning this clone: Its antigen is as yet unknown.

The source material was naive CD8+ T cells sorted from blood. This chain joins TRBV27 and TRBJ1-5; 10 nucleotides match TRBD1. The TCR sequence derives from a man between 18 and 35 years old in good health. For the CDR3, the DNA is TGTGCCAGCGCAAGACAGGGGGCAAATCAGCCCCAGCATTTT. Amino acids: CASARQGANQPQHF.